The clone carrying this TCR beta chain was detected many times. V dropped 0 bases and J dropped 3 bases, with 7 bases sitting between them. Germline V gene lookup returns CDR1 SGDLS and CDR2 YYNGEE. This CDR3 has 13 residues. This specimen belongs to a study of T cells in Graves' hyperthyroidism and ophthalmopathy. RNA transcripts provided the source from which TCR beta CDR3 regions were amplified. During a first-round RT-PCR of the TCR CDR3, the HTBI primer set was used. Each CDR3 protein is one row after TCRdb ran MiXCR on the multiplex PCR reads. The sample yields fewer than 850,000 distinct CDR3 sequences, 17% seen once.

The clonotype originates from a man aged 45-60 years with Graves' hyperthyroidism. V usage is TRBV9 and J usage is TRBJ2-7; D is ambiguous. What was sequenced was blood. The chain's CDR3 is CASSVAPGYEQYF. The CDR3, as DNA: TGTGCCAGCAGCGTAGCCCCGGGCTACGAGCAGTACTTC. Variable domain in full (rest from reference TRBV9 and TRBJ2-7): DSGVTQTPKHLITATGQRVTLRCSPRSGDLSVYWYQQSLDQGLQFLIQYYNGEERAKGNILERFSAQQFPDLHSELNLSSLELGDSALYFCASSVAPGYEQYFGPGTRLTVT.